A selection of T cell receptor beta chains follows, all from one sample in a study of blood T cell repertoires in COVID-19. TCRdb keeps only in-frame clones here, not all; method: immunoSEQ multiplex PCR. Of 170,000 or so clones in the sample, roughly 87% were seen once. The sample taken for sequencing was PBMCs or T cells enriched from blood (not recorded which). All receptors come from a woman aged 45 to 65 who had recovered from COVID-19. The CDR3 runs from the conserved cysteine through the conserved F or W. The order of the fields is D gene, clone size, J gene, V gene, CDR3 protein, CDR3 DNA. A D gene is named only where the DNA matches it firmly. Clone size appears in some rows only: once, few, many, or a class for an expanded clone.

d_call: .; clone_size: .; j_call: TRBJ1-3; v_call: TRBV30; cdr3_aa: CAWSVTRMNSGNTIYF; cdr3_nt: TGTGCCTGGAGTGTAACGAGGATGAACTCTGGAAACACCATATATTTT
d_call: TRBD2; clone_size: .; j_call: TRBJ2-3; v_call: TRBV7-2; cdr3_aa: CASGSSGSRTDTQYF; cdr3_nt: TGTGCCAGCGGAAGCAGCGGGAGCCGCACAGATACGCAGTATTTT
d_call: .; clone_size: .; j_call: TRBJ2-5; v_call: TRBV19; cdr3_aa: CASVGQGLGQETQYF; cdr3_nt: TGTGCCAGTGTCGGGCAGGGATTGGGCCAAGAGACCCAGTACTTC
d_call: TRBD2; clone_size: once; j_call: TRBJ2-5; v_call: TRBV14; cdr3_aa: CASSQVGTSGHTQYF; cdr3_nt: TGTGCCAGCAGCCAAGTCGGGACTAGCGGGCACACCCAGTACTTC
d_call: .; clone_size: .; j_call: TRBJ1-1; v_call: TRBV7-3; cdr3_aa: CASRRWANTEAFF; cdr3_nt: TGTGCCAGCAGGCGCTGGGCAAACACTGAAGCTTTCTTT
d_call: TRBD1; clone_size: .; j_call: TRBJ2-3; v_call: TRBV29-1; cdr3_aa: CSVEAGVWTGGTDTQYF; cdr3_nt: TGCAGCGTTGAAGCGGGGGTTTGGACAGGGGGCACAGATACGCAGTATTTT
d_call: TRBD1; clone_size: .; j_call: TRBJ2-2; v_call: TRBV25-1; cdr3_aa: CASSAYRGANTGELFF; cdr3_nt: TGTGCCAGCAGTGCGTACAGGGGAGCGAACACCGGGGAGCTGTTTTTT
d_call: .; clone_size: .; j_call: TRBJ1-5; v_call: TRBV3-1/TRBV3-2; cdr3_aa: CASSQGATGSQPQHF; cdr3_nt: TGTGCCAGCAGCCAAGGGGCTACAGGGAGCCAGCCCCAGCATTTT
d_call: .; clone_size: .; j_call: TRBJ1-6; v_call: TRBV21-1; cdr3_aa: CASSSVTGRNSPLHF; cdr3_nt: TGTGCCAGCAGTTCTGTAACAGGCAGGAATTCACCCCTCCACTTT
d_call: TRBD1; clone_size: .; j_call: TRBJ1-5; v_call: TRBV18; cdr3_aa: CASSQNTGVSNQPQHF; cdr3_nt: TGTGCCAGCTCACAGAATACAGGGGTTAGCAATCAGCCCCAGCATTTT
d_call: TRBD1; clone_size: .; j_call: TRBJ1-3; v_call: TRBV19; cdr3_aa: CASSIDNRQGAGNTIYF; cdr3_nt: TGTGCCAGTAGTATAGATAACAGACAGGGGGCTGGAAACACCATATATTTT
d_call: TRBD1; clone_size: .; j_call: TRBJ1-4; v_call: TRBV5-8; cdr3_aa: CASSSGTGATNEKLFF; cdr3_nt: TGTGCCAGCAGCTCCGGGACAGGGGCAACTAATGAAAAACTGTTTTTT
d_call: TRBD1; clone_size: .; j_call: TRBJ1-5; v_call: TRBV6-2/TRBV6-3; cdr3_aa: CASSRDSSNQPQHF; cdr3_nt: TGTGCCAGCAGTCGGGACAGTAGCAATCAGCCCCAGCATTTT
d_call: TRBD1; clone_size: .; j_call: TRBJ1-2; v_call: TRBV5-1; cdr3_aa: CASSLSQGNYNGYTF; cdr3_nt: TGCGCCAGCAGCTTATCACAGGGGAACTACAATGGCTACACCTTC
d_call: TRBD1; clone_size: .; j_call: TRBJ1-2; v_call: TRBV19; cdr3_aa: CASSTGQGGGYTF; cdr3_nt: TGTGCCAGTAGTACGGGACAGGGAGGTGGCTACACCTTC
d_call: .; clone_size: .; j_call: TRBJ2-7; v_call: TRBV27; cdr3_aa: CASSLEGGGYEQYF; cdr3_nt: TGTGCCAGCTCGCTCGAGGGGGGGGGCTACGAGCAGTACTTC
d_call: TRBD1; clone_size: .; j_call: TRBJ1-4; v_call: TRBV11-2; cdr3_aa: CASSRDRNNEKLFF; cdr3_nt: TGTGCCAGCAGCCGGGACAGAAATAATGAAAAACTGTTTTTT
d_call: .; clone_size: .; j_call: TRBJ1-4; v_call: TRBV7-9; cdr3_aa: CASSLEGIGKKLFF; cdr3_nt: TGTGCCAGCAGCTTAGAAGGCATCGGGAAAAAACTGTTTTTT
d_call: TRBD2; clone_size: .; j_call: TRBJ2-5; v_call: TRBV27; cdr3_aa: CASSLLAGGPETQYF; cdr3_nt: TGTGCCAGCAGTTTACTAGCGGGAGGGCCGGAGACCCAGTACTTC
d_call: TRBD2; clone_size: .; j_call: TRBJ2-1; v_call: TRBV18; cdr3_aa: CASSPPAGEGNEQFF; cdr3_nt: TGTGCCAGCTCACCACCGGCGGGAGAGGGCAATGAGCAGTTCTTC
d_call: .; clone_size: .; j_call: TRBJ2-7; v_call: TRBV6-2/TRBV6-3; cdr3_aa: CASSSFGSPPNTYEQYF; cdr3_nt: TGTGCCAGCAGTTCCTTCGGGTCTCCTCCTAACACCTACGAGCAGTACTTC
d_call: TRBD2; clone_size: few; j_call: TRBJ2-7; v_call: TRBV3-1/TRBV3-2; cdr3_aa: CASSQDYWLAGYEQYF; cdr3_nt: TGTGCCAGCAGCCAAGATTATTGGCTAGCGGGTTACGAGCAGTACTTC
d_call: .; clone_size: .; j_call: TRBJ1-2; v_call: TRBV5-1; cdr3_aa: CASSPWGENPMYGYTF; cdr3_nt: TGCGCCAGCAGCCCCTGGGGGGAAAACCCCATGTATGGCTACACCTTC
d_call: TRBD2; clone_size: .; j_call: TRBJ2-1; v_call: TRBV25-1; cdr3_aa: CASSGGSGRGYNEQFF; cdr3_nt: TGTGCCAGCAGTGGGGGGAGCGGGAGGGGTTACAATGAGCAGTTCTTC